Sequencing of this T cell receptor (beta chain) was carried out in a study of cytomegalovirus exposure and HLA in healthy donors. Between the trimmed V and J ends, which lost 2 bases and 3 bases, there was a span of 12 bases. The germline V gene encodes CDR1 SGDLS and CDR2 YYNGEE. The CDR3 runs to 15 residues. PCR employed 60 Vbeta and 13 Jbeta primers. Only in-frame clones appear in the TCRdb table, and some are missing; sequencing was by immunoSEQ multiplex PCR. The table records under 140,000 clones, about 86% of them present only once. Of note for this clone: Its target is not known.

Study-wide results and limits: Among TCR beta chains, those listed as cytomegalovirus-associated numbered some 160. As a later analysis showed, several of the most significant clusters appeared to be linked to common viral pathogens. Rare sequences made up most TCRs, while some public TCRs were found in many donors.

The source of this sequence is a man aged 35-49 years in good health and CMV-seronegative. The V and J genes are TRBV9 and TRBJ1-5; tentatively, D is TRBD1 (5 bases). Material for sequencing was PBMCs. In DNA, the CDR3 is TGTGCCAGCAGCGTGGCGGGACGTTTCAATCAGCCCCAGCATTTT. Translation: CASSVAGRFNQPQHF.